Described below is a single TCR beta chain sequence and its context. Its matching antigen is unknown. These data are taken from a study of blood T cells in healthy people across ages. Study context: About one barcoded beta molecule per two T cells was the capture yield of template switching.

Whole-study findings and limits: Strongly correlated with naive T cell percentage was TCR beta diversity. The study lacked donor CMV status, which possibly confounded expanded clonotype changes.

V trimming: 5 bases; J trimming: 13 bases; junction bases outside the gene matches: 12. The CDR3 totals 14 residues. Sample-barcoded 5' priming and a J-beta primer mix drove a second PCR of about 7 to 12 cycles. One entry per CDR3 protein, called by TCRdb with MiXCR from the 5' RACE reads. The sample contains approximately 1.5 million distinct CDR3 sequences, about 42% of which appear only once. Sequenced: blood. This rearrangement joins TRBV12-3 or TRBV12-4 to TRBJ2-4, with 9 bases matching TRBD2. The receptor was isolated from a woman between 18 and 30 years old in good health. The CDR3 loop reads CASSVRAGGSEQYF. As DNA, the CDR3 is TGTGCCAGCAGTGTAAGGGCGGGGGGGTCTGAGCAGTACTTC.